The 24 T cell receptor beta chains presented below share a single source sample, sequenced in a study of blood T cell repertoires in COVID-19. The protocol was immunoSEQ multiplex PCR, while the TCRdb copy is restricted to in-frame clones and leaves out a portion. The sample has tens of thousands of clones, 80% seen once. Sequencing was performed on peripheral blood. The receptors come from a human donor in a cohort sampled during active COVID-19.

The chain's CDR3 is CASSPRASGTGEQFF. CDR3 DNA sequence: TGTGCCAGCAGTCCTAGGGCTAGCGGGACGGGTGAGCAGTTCTTC. The gene calls are TRBV3-1 (or the pseudogene TRBV3-2) and TRBJ2-1; 9 bases match TRBD2. The V and J ends lost 6 bases and 9 bases, in that order; junction bases with no gene match: 12. The CDR3 is 15 amino acids. Per germline, CDR1 LGHDT and CDR2 YNNKEL (reference sequence).

The rearrangement joins TRBV7-8 to TRBJ1-1; D may be TRBD1 (5 bases). Germline loops: CDR1 SGHVS, CDR2 FQNEAQ. This CDR3 has 17 residues. The ends were cut back, 4 bases at V and 4 bases at J, with 22 bases in the middle. The CDR3 loop is CASSSSPRVVIATEAFF. CDR3 DNA sequence: TGTGCCAGCAGCTCAAGCCCCAGGGTAGTAATAGCCACTGAAGCTTTCTTT.

This sequence joins TRBV7-8 and TRBJ1-1; no clear D. This CDR3 has 14 amino acids. Trimming stripped 5 bases from V and 5 bases from J, with 15 bases between. From germline, CDR1 is SGHVS and CDR2 FQNEAQ. The CDR3 DNA reads as TGTGCCAGCAGCCCGATGGGGAGCCGGACTGAAGCTTTCTTT. Its translation is CASSPMGSRTEAFF.

This sequence joins TRBV28 and TRBJ2-7; tentatively, D is TRBD1 (5 bases). Germline CDR1 is MDHEN and CDR2 is SYDVKM. The CDR3 runs to 12 residues. Trimming shortened V by 3 bases and J by 6 bases, and 9 bases separated the two germline ends. The CDR3, as DNA: TGTGCCAGCAGTTTGAAGGGGCTCGAGCAGTACTTC. Amino acid sequence: CASSLKGLEQYF. The full variable domain, its missing parts supplied by reference TRBV28 and TRBJ2-7, is DVKVTQSSRYLVKRTGEKVFLECVQDMDHENMFWYRQDPGLGLRLIYFSYDVKMKEKGDIPEGYSVSREKKERFSLILESASTNQTSMYLCASSLKGLEQYFGPGTRLTVT.

The genes are TRBV19 and TRBJ2-7; weak D call: TRBD1 (5 bases). V lost 3 bases, J lost 1 base, and 13 bases lay in between. This CDR3 is built from 15 residues. The V gene's germline CDR1 is LNHDA and CDR2 SQIVND (reference sequence). The CDR3 region is CASSMTGHSSYEQYF. In DNA, the CDR3 is TGTGCCAGTAGTATGACCGGACACTCTTCCTACGAGCAGTACTTC.

This clone has a handful of counts. V is TRBV2 and J is TRBJ1-6; 7 bases fit TRBD1. Germline V gene lookup returns CDR1 SNHLY and CDR2 FYNNEI. Germline trimming cut 7 bases from V and 0 bases from J; bases unmatched to any gene: 3. The CDR3 consists of 15 residues. CDR3 sequence reads: CASNRDSSYNSPLHF. CDR3 nucleotides: TGTGCCAGCAACCGGGACAGCTCCTATAATTCACCCCTCCACTTT.

This rearrangement joins TRBV20-1 to TRBJ1-2; D uncertain. V was pared by 5 bases and J by 8 bases, with 9 bases between. Germline CDR1 and CDR2: DFQATT and SNEGSKA (reference sequence). The CDR3 length is 10 residues. This CDR3 reads CSAPYEGYTF. The DNA for the CDR3 is TGCAGTGCTCCCTATGAAGGCTACACCTTC.

This rearrangement joins TRBV6-5 to TRBJ2-5, with D maybe TRBD2 (7 bases). Trimming took off 0 bases at V and 5 bases at J, with 13 bases between the two ends. CDR3 length: 15 amino acids. Germline V gene sequence: CDR1 MNHEY, CDR2 SVGAGI. CDR3 sequence (DNA): TGTGCCAGCAGTTACTCGGTCGGGGGGCCGGAGACCCAGTACTTC. Protein product: CASSYSVGGPETQYF.

The chain employs TRBV11-2 and TRBJ2-7, with TRBD2 matching over 11 bases. The CDR3 length is 17 residues. Trimming cost V 1 base and J 2 bases; bases outside gene matches: 7. Germline V gene sequence: CDR1 SGHAT, CDR2 FQNNGV. The CDR3 sequence is CASSLVRLAGGTYEQYF. In DNA, the CDR3 is TGTGCCAGCAGCTTAGTGCGGCTAGCGGGAGGTACCTACGAGCAGTACTTC. The full variable domain, its missing parts supplied by reference TRBV11-2 and TRBJ2-7, is EAGVAQSPRYKIIEKRQSVAFWCNPISGHATLYWYQQILGQGPKLLIQFQNNGVVDDSQLPKDRFSAERLKGVDSTLKIQPAKLEDSAVYLCASSLVRLAGGTYEQYFGPGTRLTVT.

This chain connects TRBV27 to TRBJ2-7; TRBD1 matches at 8 bases. J was trimmed by 3 bases and V by 4 bases; bases with no gene match: 5. The CDR3 runs 14 residues. Germline V gives CDR1 MNHEY, CDR2 SMNVEV (reference sequence). The CDR3 reads CASSSQTGVYEQYF. CDR3 nucleotide sequence: TGTGCCAGCAGTTCTCAGACAGGGGTCTACGAGCAGTACTTC.

The CDR3 DNA reads TGTGCCATCAGTGAAGGAGGGTGGTATTCGAACACTGAAGCTTTCTTT. It specifies CAISEGGWYSNTEAFF. The V call is TRBV10-3, the J call TRBJ1-1, with D uncertain. V was pared by 3 bases and J by 1 base, with 15 bases between. The CDR3 runs 16 residues. Germline CDR1 and CDR2: ENHRY and SYGVKD.

This CDR3 is CASTPGTGNYGYTF. The CDR3 DNA reads TGTGCCAGTACCCCCGGGACAGGGAACTATGGCTACACCTTC. The V gene is TRBV2, the J gene TRBJ1-2; 9 nucleotides match TRBD1. Germline V gene sequence: CDR1 SNHLY, CDR2 FYNNEI. The length of the CDR3 is 14 residues. With V trimmed by 9 bases and J by 2 bases, 7 bases remained unmatched.

The chain is built from TRBV5-4 and TRBJ2-3; D unclear. Germline CDR1 SGHNT, CDR2 YYREEE (reference sequence). This CDR3 has 16 amino acids. V lost 4 bases to trimming and J lost 0 bases, with 15 bases between them. The chain's CDR3 is CASSPNPTDSTDTQYF. The CDR3 bases are TGTGCCAGCAGCCCTAACCCGACTGACAGCACAGATACGCAGTATTTT.

The CDR3 DNA follows: TGTGCCAGCAGTTCGGGGACTCCCCCAGATACGCAGTATTTT. Residues: CASSSGTPPDTQYF. V is TRBV6-2 or TRBV6-3 and J is TRBJ2-3, with a weak D call TRBD2 (6 bases). V was shortened by 4 bases and J by 4 bases, with 12 bases between the two germline ends. The CDR3 sequence is 14 residues long. The germline V gene has CDR1 MNHEY and CDR2 SVGEGT.

This clone is a singleton in its sample. The chain uses TRBV28 and TRBJ2-7, with 9 bases that match TRBD1. V lost 5 bases and J lost 7; bases outside the gene matches: 12. CDR3 length equals 15 residues. CDR1 and CDR2 (germline): MDHEN, SYDVKM. CDR3 region: CASSTAGTGLREQYF. In DNA, the CDR3 is TGTGCCAGCAGTACGGCCGGGACAGGGCTGAGGGAGCAGTACTTC.

The J gene is TRBJ2-5, the V gene TRBV19; D is possibly TRBD2 (5 bases). The V end was cut by 0 bases, the J end by 7 bases, with 12 bases between. Germline CDR1 is LNHDA and CDR2 is SQIVND (reference sequence). There are 14 residues in the CDR3. The CDR3 DNA is TGTGCCAGTAGTATAGACCTAGCCGCGAGGACCCAGTACTTC. This sequence encodes CASSIDLAARTQYF.

This chain uses TRBV27 with TRBJ1-1, with D hard to call. The CDR3 length is 11 residues. V dropped 10 bases and J dropped 4 bases, with 10 bases sitting between them. Germline assignment: CDR1 MNHEY and CDR2 SMNVEV (reference sequence). DNA of the CDR3: TGTGCCACCCATGGTAGCACTGAAGCTTTCTTT. It codes for CATHGSTEAFF.

The J gene is TRBJ2-3, the V gene TRBV9, with a weak D call TRBD2 (5 bases). Per the germline V gene, CDR1 is SGDLS and CDR2 is YYNGEE. This CDR3 region has 12 residues. Trimming pared 4 bases from V and 6 bases from J, leaving 9 bases between. The CDR3 DNA is TGTGCCAGCAGCTCAAGAGGGGATACGCAGTATTTT. This encodes CASSSRGDTQYF.

CDR3 residues: CASSPRPYSENYEQYF. CDR3 DNA: TGTGCCAGCAGCCCTCGACCTTATAGCGAGAACTACGAGCAGTACTTC. The genes are TRBV9 and TRBJ2-7; possible D gene TRBD2, 5 bases. V lost 4 bases to trimming and J lost 3 bases, with 20 bases between them. The CDR3 is 16 amino acids. CDR1 SGDLS and CDR2 YYNGEE come from the germline V gene. The full variable domain, completed using reference TRBV9 and TRBJ2-7, is DSGVTQTPKHLITATGQRVTLRCSPRSGDLSVYWYQQSLDQGLQFLIQYYNGEERAKGNILERFSAQQFPDLHSELNLSSLELGDSALYFCASSPRPYSENYEQYFGPGTRLTVT.

The CDR3 DNA follows: TGTGCCACCAGTGATGCCAACAGAGAGACCCAGTACTTC. Translating gives CATSDANRETQYF. The chain couples TRBV24-1 to TRBJ2-5; D uncertain. Trimming left V 3 bases short and J 4 bases short, with 8 bases between. The germline V gene has CDR1 KGHDR and CDR2 SFDVKD. CDR3 length: 13 amino acids.

This clone was found once. The chain combines TRBV5-4 with TRBJ1-1; the D gene is possibly TRBD1 (5 bases). The CDR3 sequence is 15 residues long. In germline, CDR1 is SGHNT, CDR2 YYREEE (reference sequence). The V end was cut by 2 bases, the J end by 3 bases, with 14 bases between. The CDR3 protein is CASSFRRGVDTEAFF. CDR3 nucleotide sequence: TGTGCCAGCAGCTTTAGGAGGGGTGTGGACACTGAAGCTTTCTTT.

The chain employs TRBV19 and TRBJ2-7; a possible D gene is TRBD2 (6 bases). CDR3 length equals 16 residues. V was pared by 0 bases and J by 9 bases, with 21 bases between. The germline gives CDR1 LNHDA, CDR2 SQIVND (reference sequence). The CDR3 loop is CASSIDPGTSVGGQYF. The CDR3 bases are TGTGCCAGTAGTATAGATCCTGGGACCTCCGTCGGGGGGCAGTACTTC.

The genes are TRBV11-3 and TRBJ1-4; possible D gene TRBD1, 6 bases. This CDR3 is 19 amino acids long. The ends were cut back, 2 bases at V and 8 bases at J, with 27 bases in the middle. Germline V gene lookup returns CDR1 SGHNT and CDR2 YENEEA. CDR3 coding DNA: TGTGCCAGCAGCTTACCGGCCCCTATCCGGACAGTTAAGTGGGAAAAACTGTTTTTT. This encodes CASSLPAPIRTVKWEKLFF. Full variable domain (remainder filled in from reference TRBV11-3 and TRBJ1-4): EAGVVQSPRYKIIEKKQPVAFWCNPISGHNTLYWYLQNLGQGPELLIRYENEEAVDDSQLPKDRFSAERLKGVDSTLKIQPAELGDSAVYLCASSLPAPIRTVKWEKLFFGSGTQLSVL.

This sequence joins TRBV9 and TRBJ2-1; D gene ambiguous. V lost 4 bases, J lost 8 bases, and 19 bases lay in between. The germline gives CDR1 SGDLS, CDR2 YYNGEE. The CDR3 sequence is 15 residues long. CDR3 residues: CASSPFMAEGYEQFF. CDR3 DNA sequence: TGTGCCAGCAGCCCCTTTATGGCGGAAGGCTATGAGCAGTTCTTC.